This T cell receptor (beta chain) was captured by sequencing in a study of blood T cell repertoires in COVID-19. Study in general: Italy, Spain and the United States were the sources of the convalescent and acute COVID-19 samples. From T cells, B-cell-depleted T cells, or PBMCs came the material, which was cDNA or gDNA.

The Seattle patients, enrolled during active infection, were followed longitudinally. Profiling relied on immunoSEQ multiplex PCR, and the TCRdb table lists in-frame clones only, not all of them. Seen here are approximately 49,000 clones, around 86% observed once, and the top ten hold around 22%. Trimming cost V 2 bases and J 5 bases, with 13 bases left between them. Germline CDR1 SGHRS, CDR2 YFSETQ. This CDR3 region has 15 residues. The chain employs TRBV5-1 and TRBJ2-2; possibly TRBD1 for D (7 bases). This TCR derives from a woman of 80 years or more with COVID-19, enrolled during active disease. Sequenced input: peripheral blood. CDR3 bases: TGCGCCAGCAGCTTATGGCAGGGGGGAACCGGGGAGCTGTTTTTT. It translates to CASSLWQGGTGELFF.